This T cell receptor (beta chain) is from a study of identical twins. CDR1 and CDR2 from the germline V gene are MDHEN and SYDVKM. This CDR3 is 14 amino acids long. V shed 7 bases, J shed 1 base, and the junction held 4 bases outside the gene matches. All of the donors were Caucasians in good health. TCRdb passed the 5' RACE reads through MiXCR, listing each CDR3 protein once. The sample lists 750,000 to 950,000 distinct CDR3 sequences, roughly an eighth occurring once. Broader study findings: Memory repertoires lacked the insertion deficit that abundant cord blood beta clonotypes showed.

As regards this clonotype: Its target is not known. A much larger clone lies one base from this, so it may be a read error.

These data were also reused for a study on yellow fever vaccine responses in identical twins.

This clonotype was sampled from a woman under 30 in good health. V is TRBV28 and J is TRBJ2-3, with 8 bases aligning to TRBD1. Sequenced: PBMCs. Here the CDR3 DNA reads TGTGCCAGCATCCCGGGACAGGGCACAGATACGCAGTATTTT. It is translated as CASIPGQGTDTQYF.